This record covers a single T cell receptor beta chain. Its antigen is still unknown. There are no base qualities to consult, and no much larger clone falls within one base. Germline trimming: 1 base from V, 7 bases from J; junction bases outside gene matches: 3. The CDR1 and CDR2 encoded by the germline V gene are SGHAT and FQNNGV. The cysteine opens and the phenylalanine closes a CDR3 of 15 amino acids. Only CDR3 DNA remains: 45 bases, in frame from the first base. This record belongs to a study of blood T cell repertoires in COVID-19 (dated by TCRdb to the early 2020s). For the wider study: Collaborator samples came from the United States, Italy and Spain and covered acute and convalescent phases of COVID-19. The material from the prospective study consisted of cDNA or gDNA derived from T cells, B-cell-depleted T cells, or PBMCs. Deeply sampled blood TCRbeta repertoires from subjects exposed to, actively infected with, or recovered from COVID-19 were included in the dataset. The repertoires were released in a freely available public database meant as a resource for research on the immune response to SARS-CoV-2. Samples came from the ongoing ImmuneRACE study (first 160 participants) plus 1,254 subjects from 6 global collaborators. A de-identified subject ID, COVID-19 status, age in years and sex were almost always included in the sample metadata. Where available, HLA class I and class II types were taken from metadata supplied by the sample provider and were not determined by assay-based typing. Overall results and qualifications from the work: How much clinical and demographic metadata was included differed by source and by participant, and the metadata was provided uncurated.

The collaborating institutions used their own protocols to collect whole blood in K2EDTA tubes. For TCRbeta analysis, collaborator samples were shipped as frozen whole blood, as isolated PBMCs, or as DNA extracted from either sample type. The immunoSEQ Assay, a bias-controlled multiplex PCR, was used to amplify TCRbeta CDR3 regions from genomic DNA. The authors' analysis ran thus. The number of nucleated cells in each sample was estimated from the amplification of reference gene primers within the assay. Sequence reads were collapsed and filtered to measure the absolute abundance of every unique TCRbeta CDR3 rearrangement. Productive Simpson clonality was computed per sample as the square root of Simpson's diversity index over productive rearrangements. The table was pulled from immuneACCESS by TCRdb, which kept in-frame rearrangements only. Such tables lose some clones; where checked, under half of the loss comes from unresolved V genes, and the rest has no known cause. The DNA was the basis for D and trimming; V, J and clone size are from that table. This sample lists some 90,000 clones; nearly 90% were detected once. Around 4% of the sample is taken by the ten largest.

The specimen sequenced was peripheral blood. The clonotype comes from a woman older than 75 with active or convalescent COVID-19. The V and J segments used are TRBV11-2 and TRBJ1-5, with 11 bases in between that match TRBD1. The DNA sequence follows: TGTGCCAGCAGCTTAGGGACAGGGGGCCAGCAGCCCCAGCATTTT. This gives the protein CASSLGTGGQQPQHF.